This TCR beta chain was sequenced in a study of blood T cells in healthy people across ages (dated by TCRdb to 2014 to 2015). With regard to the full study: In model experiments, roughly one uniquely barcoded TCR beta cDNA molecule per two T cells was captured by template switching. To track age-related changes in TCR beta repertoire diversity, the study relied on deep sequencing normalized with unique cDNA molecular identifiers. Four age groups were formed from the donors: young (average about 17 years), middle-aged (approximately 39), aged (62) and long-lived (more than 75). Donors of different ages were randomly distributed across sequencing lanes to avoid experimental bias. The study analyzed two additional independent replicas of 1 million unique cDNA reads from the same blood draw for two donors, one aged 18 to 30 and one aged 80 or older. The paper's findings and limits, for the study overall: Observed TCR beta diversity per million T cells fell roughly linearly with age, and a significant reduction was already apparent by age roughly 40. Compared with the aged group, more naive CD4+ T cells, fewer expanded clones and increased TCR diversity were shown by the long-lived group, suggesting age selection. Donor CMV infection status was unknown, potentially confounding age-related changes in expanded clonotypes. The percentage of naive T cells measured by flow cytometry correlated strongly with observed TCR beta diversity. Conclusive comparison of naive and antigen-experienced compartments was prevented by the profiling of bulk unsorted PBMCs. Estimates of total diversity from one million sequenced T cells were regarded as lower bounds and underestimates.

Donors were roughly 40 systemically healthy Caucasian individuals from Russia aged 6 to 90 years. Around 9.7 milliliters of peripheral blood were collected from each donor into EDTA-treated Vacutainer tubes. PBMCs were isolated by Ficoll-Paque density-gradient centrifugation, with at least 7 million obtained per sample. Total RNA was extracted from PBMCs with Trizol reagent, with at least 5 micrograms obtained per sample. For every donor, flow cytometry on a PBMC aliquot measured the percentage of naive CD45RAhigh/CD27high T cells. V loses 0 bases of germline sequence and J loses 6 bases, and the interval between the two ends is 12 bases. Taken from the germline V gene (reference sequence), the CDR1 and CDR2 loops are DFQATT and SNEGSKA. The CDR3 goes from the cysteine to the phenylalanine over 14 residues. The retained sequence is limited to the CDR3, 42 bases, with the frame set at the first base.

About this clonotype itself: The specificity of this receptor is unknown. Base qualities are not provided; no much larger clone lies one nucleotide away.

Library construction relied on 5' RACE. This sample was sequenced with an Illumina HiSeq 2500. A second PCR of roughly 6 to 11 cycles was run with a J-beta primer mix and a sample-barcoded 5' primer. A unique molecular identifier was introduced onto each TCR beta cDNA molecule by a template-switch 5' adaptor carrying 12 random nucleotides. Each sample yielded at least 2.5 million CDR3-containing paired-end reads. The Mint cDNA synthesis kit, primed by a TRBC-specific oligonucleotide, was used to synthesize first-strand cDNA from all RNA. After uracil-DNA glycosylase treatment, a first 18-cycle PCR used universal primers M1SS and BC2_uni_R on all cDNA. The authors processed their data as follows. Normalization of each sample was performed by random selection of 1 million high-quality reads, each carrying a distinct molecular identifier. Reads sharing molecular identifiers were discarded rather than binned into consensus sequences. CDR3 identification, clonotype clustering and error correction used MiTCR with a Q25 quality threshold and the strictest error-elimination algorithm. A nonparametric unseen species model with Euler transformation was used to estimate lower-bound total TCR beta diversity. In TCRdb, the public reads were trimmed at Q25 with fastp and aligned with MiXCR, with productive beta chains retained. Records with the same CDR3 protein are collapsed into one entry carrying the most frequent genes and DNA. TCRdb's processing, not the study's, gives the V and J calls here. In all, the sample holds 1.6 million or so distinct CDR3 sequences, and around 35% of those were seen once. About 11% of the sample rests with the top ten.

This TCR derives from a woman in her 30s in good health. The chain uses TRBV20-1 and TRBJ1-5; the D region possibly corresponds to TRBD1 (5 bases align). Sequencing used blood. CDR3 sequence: CSARESTRGQPQHF. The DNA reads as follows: TGCAGTGCTAGAGAGAGCACGAGGGGTCAGCCCCAGCATTTT.